Each of the 18 T cell receptor beta chains below was sequenced from the same sample in a study of T cell repertoires in cytomegalovirus infection. Using its own MiXCR run on the reads, TCRdb lists one record per CDR3 protein. The table shows 700,000 to 900,000 distinct CDR3 sequences, with almost 30% occurring only once. The antigens for these receptors are not known. The material was cultured CD8+ T cells from PBMCs, obtained from culture after CMV antigen stimulation. The source of these receptors is a human donor in good health (CMV status not recorded). Some clones in this sample may be carry-over from other donors' samples.

This clonotype was observed a handful of times. V is TRBV7-9 and J is TRBJ2-5; 8 bases line up with TRBD2. The V segment lost 5 bases and the J segment 0 bases; nucleotides outside the gene matches: 8. The CDR3 covers 16 residues. CDR1 and CDR2 from the germline V gene are SEHNR and FQNEAQ (reference sequence). CDR3 DNA sequence: TGTGCCAGCAGCCCCCGCTCTAGCGGGTACCAAGAGACCCAGTACTTC. The encoded protein is CASSPRSSGYQETQYF.

There are a few counts of this clonotype. The chain couples TRBV7-9 to TRBJ1-6, with a tentative D call TRBD1 (5 bases). The V gene lost 1 base and the J gene lost 18 bases, with 13 bases spanning the gap. CDR1 and CDR2 (germline): SEHNR, FQNEAQ (reference sequence). The CDR3 extends over 12 amino acids. CDR3 nucleotides: TGTGCCAGCAGCTTAGGGCAGGGCCGCTGCCACTTT. Its protein is CASSLGQGRCHF.

This clonotype was seen a few times. The chain recombines TRBV27 with TRBJ2-3, with D perhaps TRBD1 (5 bases). Germline lookup yields CDR1 MNHEY and CDR2 SMNVEV (reference sequence). CDR3 size: 15 residues. V lost 0 bases, J lost 4 bases, and 11 bases lay in between. The CDR3 nucleotides are TGTGCCAGCAGTTTATCTCCGCAGGGCTCAGATACGCAGTATTTT. This translates into CASSLSPQGSDTQYF.

This clonotype was seen more than once but under ten times. The chain recombines TRBV27 with TRBJ2-4; TRBD2 aligns across 11 bases. Trimming cost V 4 bases and J 6 bases; bases outside gene matches: 2. Germline V CDR1 and CDR2: MNHEY, SMNVEV (reference sequence). The CDR3 has 14 amino acids. CDR3 residues: CASSYGTSGNIQYF. The CDR3 DNA reads TGTGCCAGCAGTTACGGGACTAGCGGAAACATTCAGTACTTC.

Ten or more counts support this clonotype. J is TRBJ2-3 and V is TRBV7-9; maybe TRBD2 (7 bases). Per the germline V gene, CDR1 is SEHNR and CDR2 is FQNEAQ (reference sequence). The CDR3 is 16 amino acids. V was trimmed by 7 bases and J by 4 bases, leaving 21 bases between them. The CDR3 region has the DNA TGTGCCAGCACCCACGGAACGGGGGGCCGGGCAGATACGCAGTATTTT. It yields the protein CASTHGTGGRADTQYF.

The chain carries TRBV10-3 and TRBJ1-4; 8 positions match TRBD1. The germline CDR1 and CDR2 sequences are ENHRY and SYGVKD. V gave up 3 bases and J gave up 1 base; unmatched junction bases: 4. CDR3 length: 16 residues. DNA for the CDR3: TGTGCCATCAGTGACGGGACAGGTTTAACTAATGAAAAACTGTTTTTT. It translates to CAISDGTGLTNEKLFF.

The rearrangement joins TRBV7-8 to TRBJ2-1, with TRBD2 matching 10 bases. Germline-derived CDR1 and CDR2 are SGHVS and FQNEAQ. V was pared by 3 bases and J by 7 bases, with 9 bases of the junction left unmatched. The CDR3 is made up of 16 amino acids. CDR3 residues: CASSLGRTSGTNEQFF. Written as DNA, the CDR3 is TGTGCCAGCAGCTTGGGACGGACTAGCGGAACTAATGAGCAGTTCTTC.

This clonotype was observed at least ten times. The chain combines TRBV7-6 with TRBJ2-1, with 8 bases lining up with TRBD2. J lost 5 bases, V lost 6 bases, and 6 bases had no gene match. The CDR3 has 14 residues. Germline values: CDR1 SGHVS, CDR2 FNYEAQ. The CDR3 region is CASRRGGPNNEQFF. The CDR3, as DNA: TGTGCCAGCAGACGCGGGGGGCCTAACAATGAGCAGTTCTTC.

This clonotype was counted between two and nine times. V and J are TRBV19 and TRBJ2-5, with TRBD1 matching 7 bases. Germline CDR1 is LNHDA and CDR2 is SQIVND (reference sequence). J lost 5 bases, V lost 5 bases, and 11 bases had no gene match. This CDR3 has 15 amino acids. The DNA for the CDR3 is TGTGCCAGTAGTCCCGGGACAGACGAAACGGAGACCCAGTACTTC. This codes for CASSPGTDETETQYF.

V and J are TRBV27 and TRBJ1-1, with a possible D match to TRBD1 (5 bases). Germline assignment: CDR1 MNHEY and CDR2 SMNVEV (reference sequence). This CDR3 is 15 amino acids long. Trimming pared 5 bases from V and 2 bases from J, leaving 15 bases between. DNA for the CDR3: TGTGCCAGCAGTACCCACGGGGGGATAAACACTGAAGCTTTCTTT. This codes for CASSTHGGINTEAFF.

The chain recombines TRBV4-1 with TRBJ2-3; a possible D gene is TRBD2 (7 bases). Germline V gives CDR1 MGHRA, CDR2 YSYEKL. The CDR3 length is 19 residues. Trimming took 4 bases from V and 3 from J, leaving 26 bases between them. CDR3: CASSRGPVGGGKITDTQYF. CDR3 coding DNA: TGCGCCAGCAGCCGGGGCCCGGTTGGGGGGGGCAAGATTACAGATACGCAGTATTTT.

This clonotype was recorded at least ten times. The chain combines TRBV7-9 with TRBJ1-1; a weak D match, TRBD1 (5 bases). This CDR3 comprises 15 residues. V lost 6 bases, J lost 0 bases, and 14 bases lay in between. The germline gives CDR1 SEHNR, CDR2 FQNEAQ (reference sequence). The CDR3 region is CASSSAGTVNTEAFF. In nucleotides, the CDR3 is TGTGCCAGCAGTTCAGCCGGGACGGTGAACACTGAAGCTTTCTTT.

The table lists this clonotype with a few counts. The V gene is TRBV11-3, the J gene TRBJ2-1; 8 bases align to TRBD2. V lost 4 bases to trimming and J lost 10 bases; unmatched junction nucleotides: 9. The CDR3 covers 14 residues. Germline V gives CDR1 SGHNT, CDR2 YENEEA. The CDR3 region is CASSSEGAGGEQFF. DNA for the CDR3: TGTGCCAGCAGCTCCGAAGGCGCGGGGGGAGAGCAGTTCTTC.

This clonotype was recorded a few times. CDR3 bases: TGTGCCAGCAGCTTCCGACTAGCGGGAAGCTCCTACAATGAGCAGTTCTTC. It translates to CASSFRLAGSSYNEQFF. The rearrangement uses TRBV7-9 and TRBJ2-1; the match to TRBD2 covers 11 bases. Germline V lookup: CDR1 SEHNR, CDR2 FQNEAQ (reference sequence). The trim removed 3 bases at V and 0 bases at J, leaving 4 bases unmatched. There are 17 residues in the CDR3.

In this sample, this clonotype turned up a few times. The chain has TRBV27 and TRBJ2-5, with 8 bases lining up with TRBD2. V dropped 6 bases and J dropped 2; count of bases not matched to a gene: 11. The CDR3 loop spans 16 amino acids. Germline V gene lookup returns CDR1 MNHEY and CDR2 SMNVEV (reference sequence). CDR3 sequence (DNA): TGTGCCAGCAGGCACCGGCGAAGCGGGGGACAAGAGACCCAGTACTTC. This sequence encodes CASRHRRSGGQETQYF.

This rearrangement joins TRBV7-6 to TRBJ2-1; TRBD2 agrees at 9 bases. With 5 bases clipped from V and 0 bases from J, the junction kept 8 bases outside the gene matches. CDR3 size: 17 residues. Germline loops: CDR1 SGHVS, CDR2 FNYEAQ. CDR3 in DNA: TGTGCCAGCAGCCATAGGACTAGCGAAAGCTCCTACAATGAGCAGTTCTTC. This sequence encodes CASSHRTSESSYNEQFF. Full variable domain (missing parts from reference TRBV7-6 and TRBJ2-1): GAGVSQSPRYKVTKRGQDVALRCDPISGHVSLYWYRQALGQGPEFLTYFNYEAQQDKSGLPNDRFSAERPEGSISTLTIQRTEQRDSAMYRCASSHRTSESSYNEQFFGPGTRLTVL.

This clonotype was seen a few times. The chain carries TRBV27 and TRBJ1-1; 7 bases match TRBD1. The J segment lost 4 bases and the V segment lost 0 bases, leaving 8 bases of the junction unmatched. The germline CDR1 and CDR2 sequences are MNHEY and SMNVEV (reference sequence). The CDR3 extends over 16 amino acids. CDR3 in amino acids: CASSLSLDRLSTEAFF. DNA of the CDR3: TGTGCCAGCAGTTTATCCCTGGACAGGCTGAGCACTGAAGCTTTCTTT.

In this sample, this clonotype turned up a few times. This rearrangement joins TRBV7-3 to TRBJ2-3; D is possibly TRBD1 or TRBD2 (6 bases each). The CDR3 covers 15 residues. Germline CDR1 and CDR2: SGHTA and FQGTGA. Trimming removed 5 bases at V and 5 bases at J, with 17 bases between. The CDR3 spells CASSLIGGYGDTQYF. CDR3 nucleotide sequence: TGTGCCAGCAGCCTCATAGGGGGGTACGGAGATACGCAGTATTTT. Full variable domain (rest looked up from reference TRBV7-3 and TRBJ2-3): GAGVSQTPSNKVTEKGKYVELRCDPISGHTALYWYRQSLGQGPEFLIYFQGTGAADDSGLPNDRFFAVRPEGSVSTLKIQRTERGDSAVYLCASSLIGGYGDTQYFGPGTRLTVL.